This is a list of T cell receptor beta chains from one sample in a study of T cell responses to AZD1222 COVID-19 vaccine. The data were produced by immunoSEQ multiplex PCR, yet TCRdb's version contains in-frame clones alone and is incomplete. The data contain around 91,000 clones, just over 90% of them singletons. Here the sequenced sample was peripheral blood, taken 28 days after the second AZD1222 dose. The source of these receptors is an adult who received the AZD1222 COVID-19 vaccine. Each CDR3 is given with its conserved first and last residue. The order of the fields is D gene, clone size, J gene, V gene, CDR3 protein, CDR3 DNA. The D gene is left open where the match is weak. Not every row has a clone size; where given, it reads once, few, many or a size class.

d_call: TRBD1; clone_size: .; j_call: TRBJ2-7; v_call: TRBV19; cdr3_aa: CASSPLTLDRGEQYF; cdr3_nt: TGTGCCAGTAGCCCCCTTACCCTTGACAGGGGCGAGCAGTACTTC
d_call: TRBD2; clone_size: .; j_call: TRBJ2-3; v_call: TRBV4-3; cdr3_aa: CASSRTLTSGSTDTQYF; cdr3_nt: TGCGCCAGCAGCCGAACCTTAACTAGCGGAAGCACAGATACGCAGTATTTT
d_call: .; clone_size: .; j_call: TRBJ1-5; v_call: TRBV19; cdr3_aa: CASSIDGGNSNQPQHF; cdr3_nt: TGTGCCAGTAGTATAGATGGGGGGAATAGCAATCAGCCCCAGCATTTT
d_call: .; clone_size: .; j_call: TRBJ1-3; v_call: TRBV7-6; cdr3_aa: CASSFLTGSGNTIYF; cdr3_nt: TGTGCCAGCAGCTTCCTTACAGGGTCTGGAAACACCATATATTTT
d_call: .; clone_size: once; j_call: TRBJ2-1; v_call: TRBV7-8; cdr3_aa: CASSLGTNEQFF; cdr3_nt: TGTGCCAGCAGCTTAGGCACCAATGAGCAGTTCTTC
d_call: .; clone_size: .; j_call: TRBJ2-5; v_call: TRBV15; cdr3_aa: CATSSVETQYF; cdr3_nt: TGTGCCACCAGCAGTGTAGAGACCCAGTACTTC
d_call: .; clone_size: .; j_call: TRBJ2-5; v_call: TRBV5-4; cdr3_aa: CASSLVDRPRETQYF; cdr3_nt: TGTGCCAGCAGCTTGGTCGACCGACCCCGTGAGACCCAGTACTTC
d_call: .; clone_size: .; j_call: TRBJ2-5; v_call: TRBV5-1; cdr3_aa: CASSFQETQYF; cdr3_nt: TGCGCCAGCAGCTTTCAAGAGACCCAGTACTTC
d_call: .; clone_size: .; j_call: TRBJ1-4; v_call: TRBV2; cdr3_aa: CASSERRQHEKLFF; cdr3_nt: TGTGCCAGCAGTGAAAGGCGGCAACATGAAAAACTGTTTTTT
d_call: .; clone_size: once; j_call: TRBJ2-3; v_call: TRBV6-5; cdr3_aa: CASRPMNTDTQYF; cdr3_nt: TGTGCCAGCAGACCTATGAACACAGATACGCAGTATTTT
d_call: .; clone_size: .; j_call: TRBJ1-5; v_call: TRBV6-5; cdr3_aa: CASSAGYGGNQPQHF; cdr3_nt: TGTGCCAGCAGCGCTGGGTACGGGGGGAATCAGCCCCAGCATTTT
d_call: TRBD1; clone_size: .; j_call: TRBJ1-1; v_call: TRBV27; cdr3_aa: CASKDRARTEAFF; cdr3_nt: TGTGCCAGCAAGGACAGGGCCCGCACTGAAGCTTTCTTT
d_call: TRBD2; clone_size: .; j_call: TRBJ2-7; v_call: TRBV18; cdr3_aa: CASSPPGGGRSYEQYF; cdr3_nt: TGTGCCAGCTCACCACCGGGCGGGGGGCGATCCTACGAGCAGTACTTC
d_call: .; clone_size: .; j_call: TRBJ1-2; v_call: TRBV9; cdr3_aa: CASSVVARGAESGYTF; cdr3_nt: TGTGCCAGCAGCGTAGTTGCAAGGGGCGCGGAAAGTGGCTACACCTTC
d_call: TRBD2; clone_size: .; j_call: TRBJ2-3; v_call: TRBV15; cdr3_aa: CATNSEIGGSPDTQYF; cdr3_nt: TGTGCCACAAACTCAGAGATTGGCGGGAGCCCAGATACGCAGTATTTT
d_call: TRBD2; clone_size: .; j_call: TRBJ2-2; v_call: TRBV6-1; cdr3_aa: CASSERERGRAGELFF; cdr3_nt: TGTGCCAGCAGTGAACGGGAACGGGGGAGGGCCGGGGAGCTGTTTTTT
d_call: .; clone_size: .; j_call: TRBJ2-7; v_call: TRBV5-5; cdr3_aa: CASSLVGGGLQYF; cdr3_nt: TGTGCCAGCAGCTTGGTCGGGGGCGGGCTGCAGTACTTC
d_call: TRBD1; clone_size: .; j_call: TRBJ1-2; v_call: TRBV9; cdr3_aa: CASSANYRDRDFGYTF; cdr3_nt: TGTGCCAGCAGCGCTAACTACCGGGACAGGGATTTTGGCTACACCTTC
d_call: TRBD1; clone_size: .; j_call: TRBJ2-7; v_call: TRBV28; cdr3_aa: CASNPTGVPYEQYF; cdr3_nt: TGTGCCAGCAATCCGACAGGGGTACCCTACGAGCAGTACTTC
d_call: .; clone_size: .; j_call: TRBJ1-2; v_call: TRBV18; cdr3_aa: CASSPSLGPTSYTF; cdr3_nt: TGTGCCAGCTCACCGTCATTAGGGCCTACTAGCTACACCTTC
d_call: .; clone_size: .; j_call: TRBJ2-1; v_call: TRBV19; cdr3_aa: CASSRPNSYNEQFF; cdr3_nt: TGTGCCAGTTCGAGGCCAAACTCCTACAATGAGCAGTTCTTC
d_call: .; clone_size: .; j_call: TRBJ1-5; v_call: TRBV28; cdr3_aa: CASSLRTAHQPQHF; cdr3_nt: TGTGCCAGCAGTTTGCGGACAGCCCATCAGCCCCAGCATTTT
d_call: TRBD1; clone_size: .; j_call: TRBJ2-7; v_call: TRBV13; cdr3_aa: CASSISRDRGYEQYF; cdr3_nt: TGTGCCAGCAGCATATCCAGGGACAGGGGTTACGAGCAGTACTTC
d_call: .; clone_size: .; j_call: TRBJ2-1; v_call: TRBV5-4; cdr3_aa: CASSSWSGEGPGRFF; cdr3_nt: TGTGCCTCCTCCAGCTGGTCAGGGGAGGGACCCGGGAGGTTCTTC
d_call: .; clone_size: .; j_call: TRBJ1-5; v_call: TRBV10-2; cdr3_aa: CASSEDIYGSNQPQHF; cdr3_nt: TGCGCCAGCAGTGAGGACATCTATGGTAGCAATCAGCCCCAGCATTTT
d_call: TRBD2; clone_size: .; j_call: TRBJ2-3; v_call: TRBV27; cdr3_aa: CASSLRSGRKLAGGVTDTQYF; cdr3_nt: TGTGCCAGCAGTTTACGGTCGGGGCGCAAACTAGCGGGAGGGGTCACAGATACGCAGTATTTT
d_call: .; clone_size: .; j_call: TRBJ1-1; v_call: TRBV5-6; cdr3_aa: CASSLRQINTEAFF; cdr3_nt: TGTGCCAGCAGCTTGCGCCAGATAAACACTGAAGCTTTCTTT
d_call: .; clone_size: .; j_call: TRBJ2-1; v_call: TRBV27; cdr3_aa: CASSLSIDNEQFF; cdr3_nt: TGTGCCAGCAGTTTATCGATAGACAATGAGCAGTTCTTC
d_call: .; clone_size: few; j_call: TRBJ1-4; v_call: TRBV5-1; cdr3_aa: CASSLLPPGSAGEKLFF; cdr3_nt: TGCGCCAGCAGCTTATTACCCCCCGGGTCCGCGGGGGAAAAACTGTTTTTT
d_call: .; clone_size: once; j_call: TRBJ1-4; v_call: TRBV5-1; cdr3_aa: CASSFVGEKLFF; cdr3_nt: TGCGCCAGCAGCTTTGTGGGTGAAAAACTGTTTTTT
d_call: TRBD1; clone_size: .; j_call: TRBJ2-7; v_call: TRBV11-2; cdr3_aa: CASSFSDRAHEQYF; cdr3_nt: TGTGCCAGCAGCTTCTCGGACAGGGCCCACGAGCAGTACTTC
d_call: TRBD1; clone_size: once; j_call: TRBJ2-7; v_call: TRBV27; cdr3_aa: CASRGTGHYEQYF; cdr3_nt: TGTGCCAGCAGGGGGACAGGACACTACGAGCAGTACTTC
d_call: .; clone_size: .; j_call: TRBJ1-2; v_call: TRBV4-1; cdr3_aa: CASSQEEGTAYGYTF; cdr3_nt: TGCGCCAGCAGCCAAGAAGAGGGGACTGCCTATGGCTACACCTTC
d_call: .; clone_size: .; j_call: TRBJ1-6; v_call: TRBV12-3/TRBV12-4; cdr3_aa: CASHQSYNSPLHF; cdr3_nt: TGTGCCAGCCACCAGTCCTATAATTCACCCCTCCACTTT
d_call: .; clone_size: .; j_call: TRBJ1-2; v_call: TRBV10-3; cdr3_aa: CAISEPPRQQGVYGYTF; cdr3_nt: TGTGCCATCAGTGAGCCGCCCCGCCAACAGGGCGTGTATGGCTACACCTTC
d_call: .; clone_size: .; j_call: TRBJ2-6; v_call: TRBV6-5; cdr3_aa: CATLPSSGANVLTF; cdr3_nt: TGTGCCACCTTACCCAGCTCTGGGGCCAACGTCCTGACTTTC
d_call: .; clone_size: .; j_call: TRBJ1-1; v_call: TRBV18; cdr3_aa: CASSPRQEGTEAFF; cdr3_nt: TGTGCCAGCTCACCGAGACAGGAGGGGACTGAAGCTTTCTTT